Listed here is a single T cell receptor (beta chain). The antigen is not known. Time point of the sample: patch test 2, 6 weeks after DPC sensitization. Treatment indicated: therapeutic diphenylcyclopropenone sensitization with weekly scalp DPC. These data originate in a study of human T cells and chemical hapten exposure. General study findings and limits: TCRs at high frequency, those above 1 in 1000, did not change with DPC sensitization.

TCRdb reprocessed the RACE reads with MiXCR, giving one entry per CDR3 protein. The sample lists 330,000 or so distinct CDR3 sequences; about 6% were seen once. Per germline, CDR1 SGHTA and CDR2 FQGTGA. The CDR3 has 15 residues. The V gene end was trimmed by 2 bases and the J gene end by 1 base; junction bases not matched to a gene: 4. V is TRBV7-3 and J is TRBJ2-5, with 7 bases identical to TRBD1. The specimen comprised whole blood, sampled in connection with sensitization to the hapten diphenylcyclopropenone (DPC). This sequence was found in a woman aged 18-29 years with alopecia areata. Some clones in this sample may be carry-over from other donors' samples. The CDR3 spells CASSLLGGSQETQYF. CDR3 in DNA: TGTGCCAGCAGCTTATTAGGGGGCAGCCAAGAGACCCAGTACTTC.